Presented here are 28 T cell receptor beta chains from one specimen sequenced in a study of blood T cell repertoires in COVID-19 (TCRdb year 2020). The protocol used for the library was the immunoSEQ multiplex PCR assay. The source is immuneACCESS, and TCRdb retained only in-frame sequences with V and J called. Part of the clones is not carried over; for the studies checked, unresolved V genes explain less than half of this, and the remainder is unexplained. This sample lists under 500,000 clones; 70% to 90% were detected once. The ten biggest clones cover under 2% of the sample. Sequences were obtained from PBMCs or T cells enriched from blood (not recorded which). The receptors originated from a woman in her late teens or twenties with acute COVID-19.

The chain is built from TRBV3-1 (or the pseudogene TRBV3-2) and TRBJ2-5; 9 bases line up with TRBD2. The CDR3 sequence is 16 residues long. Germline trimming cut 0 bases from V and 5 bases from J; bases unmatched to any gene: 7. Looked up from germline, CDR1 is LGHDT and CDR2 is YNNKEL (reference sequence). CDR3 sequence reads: CASSQDRAGGRETQYF. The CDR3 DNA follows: TGTGCCAGCAGCCAAGACAGGGCGGGGGGGCGTGAGACCCAGTACTTC.

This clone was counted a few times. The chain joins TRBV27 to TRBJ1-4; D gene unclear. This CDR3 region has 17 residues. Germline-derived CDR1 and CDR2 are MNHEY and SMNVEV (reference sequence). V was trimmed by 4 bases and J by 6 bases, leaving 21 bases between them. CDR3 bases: TGTGCCAGCAGTTGGATAGGGAGTTTAAGTGGCCATGAAAAACTGTTTTTT. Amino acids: CASSWIGSLSGHEKLFF.

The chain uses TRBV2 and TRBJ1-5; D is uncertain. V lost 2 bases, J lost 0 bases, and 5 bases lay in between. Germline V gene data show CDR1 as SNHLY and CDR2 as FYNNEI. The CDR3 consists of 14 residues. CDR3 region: CASSENNSNQPQHF. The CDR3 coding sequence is TGTGCCAGCAGTGAAAACAATAGCAATCAGCCCCAGCATTTT.

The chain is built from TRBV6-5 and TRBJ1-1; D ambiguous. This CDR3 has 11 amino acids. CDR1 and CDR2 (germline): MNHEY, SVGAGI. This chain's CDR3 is CTTRRNTEAFF. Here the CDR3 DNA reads TGTACTACCCGTCGGAACACTGAAGCTTTCTTT.

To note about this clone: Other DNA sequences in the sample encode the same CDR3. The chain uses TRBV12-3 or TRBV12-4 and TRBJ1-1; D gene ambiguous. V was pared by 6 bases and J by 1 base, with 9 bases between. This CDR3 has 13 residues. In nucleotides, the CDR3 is TGTGCCAGCAGCCTCGGAGGGAACACTGAAGCTTTCTTT. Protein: CASSLGGNTEAFF.

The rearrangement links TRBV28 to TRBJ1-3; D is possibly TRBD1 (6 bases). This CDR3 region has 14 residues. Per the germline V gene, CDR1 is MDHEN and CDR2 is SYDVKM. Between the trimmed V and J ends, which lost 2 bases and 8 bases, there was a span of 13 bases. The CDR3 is CASSLRGTGDTIYF. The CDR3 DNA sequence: TGTGCCAGCAGTTTAAGGGGGACCGGGGACACCATATATTTT.

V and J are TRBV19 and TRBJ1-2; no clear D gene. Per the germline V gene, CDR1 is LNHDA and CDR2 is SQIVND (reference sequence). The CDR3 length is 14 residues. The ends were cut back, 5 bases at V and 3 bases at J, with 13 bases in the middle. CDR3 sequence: CASSRSDHHYGYTF. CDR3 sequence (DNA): TGTGCCAGTAGTCGGTCCGATCATCACTATGGCTACACCTTC.

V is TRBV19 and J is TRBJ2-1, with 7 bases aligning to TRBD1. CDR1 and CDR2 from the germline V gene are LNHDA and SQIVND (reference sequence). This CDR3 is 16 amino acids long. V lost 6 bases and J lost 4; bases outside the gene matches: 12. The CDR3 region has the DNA TGTGCCAGTAGCCGACCCCGGACAGGCCTTTACAATGAGCAGTTCTTC. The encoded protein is CASSRPRTGLYNEQFF.

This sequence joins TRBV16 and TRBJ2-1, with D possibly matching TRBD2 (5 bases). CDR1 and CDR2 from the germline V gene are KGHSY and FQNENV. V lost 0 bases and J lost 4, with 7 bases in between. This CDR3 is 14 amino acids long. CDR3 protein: CASSQSLVYNEQFF. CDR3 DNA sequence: TGTGCCAGCAGCCAATCACTAGTGTACAATGAGCAGTTCTTC.

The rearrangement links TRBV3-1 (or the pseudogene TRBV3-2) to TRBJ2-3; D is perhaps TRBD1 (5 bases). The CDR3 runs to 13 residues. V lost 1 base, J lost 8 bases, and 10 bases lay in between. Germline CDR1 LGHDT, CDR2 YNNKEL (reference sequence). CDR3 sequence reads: CASSQVIQGTQYF. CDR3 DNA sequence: TGTGCCAGCAGCCAAGTTATCCAGGGTACGCAGTATTTT.

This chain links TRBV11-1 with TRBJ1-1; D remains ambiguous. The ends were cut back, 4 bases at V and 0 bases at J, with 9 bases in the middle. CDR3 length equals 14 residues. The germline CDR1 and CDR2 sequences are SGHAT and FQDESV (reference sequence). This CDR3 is CASSSGLMNTEAFF. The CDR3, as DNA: TGTGCCAGCAGCTCAGGACTTATGAACACTGAAGCTTTCTTT.

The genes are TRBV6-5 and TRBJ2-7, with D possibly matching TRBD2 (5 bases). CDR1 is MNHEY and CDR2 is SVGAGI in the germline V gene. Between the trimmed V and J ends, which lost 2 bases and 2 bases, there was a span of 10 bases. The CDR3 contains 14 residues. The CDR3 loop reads CASSYGRGAYEQYF. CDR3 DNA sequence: TGTGCCAGCAGTTACGGCCGGGGAGCCTACGAGCAGTACTTC.

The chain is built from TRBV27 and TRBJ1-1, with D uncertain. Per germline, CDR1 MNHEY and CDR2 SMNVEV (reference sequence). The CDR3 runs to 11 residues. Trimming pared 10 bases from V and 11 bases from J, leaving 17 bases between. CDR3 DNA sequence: TGTGCCACCAGAGGACGGGGTGGTGCTTTCTTT. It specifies CATRGRGGAFF.

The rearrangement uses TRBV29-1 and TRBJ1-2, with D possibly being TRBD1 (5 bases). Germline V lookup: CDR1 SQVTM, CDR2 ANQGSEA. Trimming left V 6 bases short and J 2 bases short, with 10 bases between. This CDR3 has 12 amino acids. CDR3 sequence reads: CSVQTENYGYTF. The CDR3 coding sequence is TGCAGCGTACAGACAGAAAACTATGGCTACACCTTC.

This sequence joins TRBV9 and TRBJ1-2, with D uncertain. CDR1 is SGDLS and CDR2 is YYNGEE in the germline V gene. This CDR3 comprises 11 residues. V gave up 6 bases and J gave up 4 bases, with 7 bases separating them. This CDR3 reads CASTAGYGYTF. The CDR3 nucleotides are TGTGCCAGCACGGCAGGCTATGGCTACACCTTC.

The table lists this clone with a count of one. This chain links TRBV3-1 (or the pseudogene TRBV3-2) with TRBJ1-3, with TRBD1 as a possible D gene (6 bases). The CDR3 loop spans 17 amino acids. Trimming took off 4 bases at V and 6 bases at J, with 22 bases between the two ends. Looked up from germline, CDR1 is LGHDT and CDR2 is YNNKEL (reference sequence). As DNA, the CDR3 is TGTGCCAGCAGCCCCAAAAAGGGGGGGTTATATCAAAACACCATATATTTT. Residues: CASSPKKGGLYQNTIYF.

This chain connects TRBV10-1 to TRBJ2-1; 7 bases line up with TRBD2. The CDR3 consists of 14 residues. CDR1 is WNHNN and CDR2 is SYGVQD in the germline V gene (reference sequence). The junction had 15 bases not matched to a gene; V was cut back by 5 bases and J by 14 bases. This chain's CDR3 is CASSTRLAEGEKFF. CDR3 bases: TGCGCCAGCAGTACGCGTCTAGCGGAAGGGGAAAAGTTCTTC.

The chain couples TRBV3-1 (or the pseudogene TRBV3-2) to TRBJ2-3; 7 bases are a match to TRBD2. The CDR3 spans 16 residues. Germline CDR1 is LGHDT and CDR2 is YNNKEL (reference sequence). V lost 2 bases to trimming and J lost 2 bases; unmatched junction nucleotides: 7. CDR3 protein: CASSQLGGGYTDTQYF. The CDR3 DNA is TGTGCCAGCAGCCAATTGGGCGGGGGTTACACAGATACGCAGTATTTT.

Here the CDR3 reads CASSYLREGPGEQYF. The CDR3 bases are TGCGCCAGCAGTTATTTGCGGGAGGGTCCCGGGGAGCAGTACTTC. V usage is TRBV4-3 and J usage is TRBJ2-7, with TRBD2 matching 9 bases. The germline V gene encodes CDR1 LGHNA and CDR2 YSLEER. This CDR3 has 15 residues. J gave up 7 bases and V 6 bases, and 13 bases lay outside the gene matches.

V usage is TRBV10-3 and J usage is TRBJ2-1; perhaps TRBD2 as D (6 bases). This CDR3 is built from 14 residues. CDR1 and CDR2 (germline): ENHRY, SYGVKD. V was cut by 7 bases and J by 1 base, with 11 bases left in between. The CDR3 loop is CAITGEGSYNEQFF. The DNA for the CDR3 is TGTGCCATCACGGGAGAGGGTTCCTACAATGAGCAGTTCTTC.

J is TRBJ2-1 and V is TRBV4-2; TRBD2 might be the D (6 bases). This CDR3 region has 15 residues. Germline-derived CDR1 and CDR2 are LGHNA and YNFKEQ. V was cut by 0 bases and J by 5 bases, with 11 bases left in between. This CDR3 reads CASSQERGLNNEQFF. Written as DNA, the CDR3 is TGTGCCAGCAGCCAAGAGCGGGGCCTAAACAATGAGCAGTTCTTC.

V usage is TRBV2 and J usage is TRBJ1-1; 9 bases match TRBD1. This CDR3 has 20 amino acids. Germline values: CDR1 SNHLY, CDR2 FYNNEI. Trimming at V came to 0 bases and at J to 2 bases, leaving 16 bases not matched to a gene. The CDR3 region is CASSEARAGQGVGRNTEAFF. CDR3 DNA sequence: TGTGCCAGCAGTGAAGCTCGAGCGGGACAGGGAGTCGGTAGAAACACTGAAGCTTTCTTT.

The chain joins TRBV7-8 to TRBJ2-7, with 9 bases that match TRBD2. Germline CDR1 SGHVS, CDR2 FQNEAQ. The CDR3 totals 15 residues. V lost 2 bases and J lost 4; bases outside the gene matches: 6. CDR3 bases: TGTGCCAGCAGCTTACAGCGGACTAGCGTGTACGAGCAGTACTTC. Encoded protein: CASSLQRTSVYEQYF.

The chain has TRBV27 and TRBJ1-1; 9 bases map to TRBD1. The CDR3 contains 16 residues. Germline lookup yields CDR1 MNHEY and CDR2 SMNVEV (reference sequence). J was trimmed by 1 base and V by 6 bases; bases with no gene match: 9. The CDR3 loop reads CASSLGTGTSNTEAFF. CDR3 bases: TGTGCCAGCAGCCTTGGGACAGGGACCTCGAACACTGAAGCTTTCTTT.

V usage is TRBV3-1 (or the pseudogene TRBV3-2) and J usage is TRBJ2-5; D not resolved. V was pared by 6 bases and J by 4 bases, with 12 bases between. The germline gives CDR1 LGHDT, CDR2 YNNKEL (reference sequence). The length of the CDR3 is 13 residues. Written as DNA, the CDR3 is TGTGCCAGCAGTCCTGACTTTGTAGAGACCCAGTACTTC. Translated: CASSPDFVETQYF.

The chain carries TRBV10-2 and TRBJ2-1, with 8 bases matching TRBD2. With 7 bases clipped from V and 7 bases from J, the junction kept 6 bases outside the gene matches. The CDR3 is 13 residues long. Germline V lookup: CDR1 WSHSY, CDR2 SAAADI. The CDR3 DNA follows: TGCGCCAGCATGGAGCGGGGGACAAATGAGCAGTTCTTC. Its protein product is CASMERGTNEQFF.

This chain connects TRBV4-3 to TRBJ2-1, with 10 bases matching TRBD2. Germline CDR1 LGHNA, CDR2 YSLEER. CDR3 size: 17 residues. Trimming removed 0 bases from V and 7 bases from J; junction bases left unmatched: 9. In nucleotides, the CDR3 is TGCGCCAGCAGCCAAGAGCCCGCGGGACTAGCGAGTAATGAGCAGTTCTTC. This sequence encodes CASSQEPAGLASNEQFF.

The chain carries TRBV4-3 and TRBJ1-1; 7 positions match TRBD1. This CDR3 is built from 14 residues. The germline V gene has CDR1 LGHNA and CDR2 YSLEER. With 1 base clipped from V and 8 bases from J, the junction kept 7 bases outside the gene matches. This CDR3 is CASSQVGGGGEAFF. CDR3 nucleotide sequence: TGCGCCAGCAGCCAAGTAGGAGGGGGCGGCGAAGCTTTCTTT.